The source of this T cell receptor beta chain is a study of CD8+CD57+ T cells in acquired aplastic anemia. Study outcomes and limitations: Common to patients and controls were roughly 30 CD8+ CDR3 sequences. Patients and healthy controls showed no significant CD8+ Simpson's diversity difference.

Whoever was chosen for sequencing had shown CD8+CD57+ cell expansion by flow cytometry. The cohort consisted entirely of patients having severe acquired aplastic anemia. The study sampled blood from patients who had received no therapy. Trimming took off 2 bases at V and 1 base at J, with 2 bases between the two ends. CDR1 DFQATT and CDR2 SNEGSKA come from the germline V gene (reference sequence). This CDR3 comprises 11 residues. Profiles of TCR beta VDJ and CDR3 were generated from a genomic DNA template. Each CDR3 protein is one row after TCRdb ran MiXCR on the reads. The table has a few hundred thousand distinct CDR3 sequences, approximately 60% seen once. This clonotype occurred a few times. The antigen is unknown.

V usage is TRBV20-1 and J usage is TRBJ1-1, with D hard to call. The TCR was taken from a human donor with aplastic anemia. The sample comprised sorted CD4+, CD8+, or CD8+CD57+ T cells (not recorded which) from PBMCs. The CDR3: CSARPNTEAFF. The CDR3 DNA is TGCAGTGCTAGACCGAACACTGAAGCTTTCTTT.